The clone carrying this TCR beta chain occurred a few times. The library targeted TCRbeta and was prepared with unique molecular identifiers. TCRdb independently ran MiXCR on the PCR reads; one entry per CDR3 protein. Among hundreds of thousands of distinct CDR3 sequences, around 13% were seen once, and the ten largest hold about 6%. The record originates from a study of T-cell reconstitution after alpha-beta-depleted transplantation in children. Germline assignment: CDR1 SSHAT and CDR2 FNYEAQ (reference sequence). The CDR3 extends over 15 amino acids. The V gene end was trimmed by 5 bases and the J gene end by 5 bases; junction bases not matched to a gene: 9.

The sample was PBMCs from the stem cell graft donor, taken from the stem cell graft. The receptor's source is a human donor who donated a stem cell graft to a child with combined immunodeficiency. V usage is TRBV7-7 and J usage is TRBJ2-7, with TRBD1 identical over 10 bases. The CDR3 DNA reads as TGTGCCAGCAGCGCTAGCGACAGGGGGCTCGACGAGCAGTACTTC. It codes for CASSASDRGLDEQYF.